What follows is one T cell receptor beta chain and its context. This sample was included in a study of lymphopenia after photon versus proton radiotherapy. Sequencing was performed with immunoSEQ multiplex PCR; in TCRdb, only in-frame clones are kept and a portion is missing. The sample records about 160,000 clones, roughly nine tenths being singletons. The CDR3 extends over 15 amino acids. The germline CDR1 and CDR2 sequences are LNHDA and SQIVND (reference sequence). The J segment lost 3 bases and the V segment lost 5 bases, leaving 8 bases of the junction unmatched. The TCR originated in a man aged 45-65 years with gastric cancer. The genes are TRBV19 and TRBJ2-3; 7 bases align to TRBD2. Sequenced here: peripheral blood, sampled from a patient treated with photon-based radiotherapy. The CDR3 spells CASSRGRAGTDTQYF. The CDR3 DNA reads TGTGCCAGTAGTCGGGGGAGGGCGGGTACAGATACGCAGTATTTT.